This is a list of T cell receptor beta chains from one sample in a study of blood T cell repertoires in COVID-19. Only in-frame clones appear in the TCRdb table, and some are missing; sequencing was by immunoSEQ multiplex PCR. The sample lists roughly 100,000 clones, 80% to 90% seen once, with about 34% in the top ten. The sample taken for sequencing was peripheral blood. The source of these receptors is a woman older than 75 with acute or convalescent COVID-19. Both conserved end residues are part of each CDR3. A D gene is named only where the DNA matches it firmly. Clone sizes are given selectively: once, few, many, or a class where the clone is expanded.

V	size	length	D	J	DNA	CDR3
TRBV3-1/TRBV3-2	-	11	-	TRBJ1-2	TGTGCCAGCAGCCAAGGGGCTGGCTACACCTTC	CASSQGAGYTF
TRBV11-3	-	15	TRBD2	TRBJ2-3	TGTGCCAGCAGCTTAGGGCGGGGGGGCTTTGATACGCAGTATTTT	CASSLGRGGFDTQYF
TRBV9	-	16	TRBD2	TRBJ2-1	TGTGCCAGCAGCGTGGGAGGGCAGGGCTTATACAATGAGCAGTTCTTC	CASSVGGQGLYNEQFF
TRBV30	-	17	-	TRBJ1-3	TGTGCCTGGAGGCGGTTCGGGGGGCTCTACGAGTCGTACACCATATATTTT	CAWRRFGGLYESYTIYF
TRBV18	-	15	TRBD1	TRBJ2-3	TGTGCCAGCTCACCTTGGACAGGTGGCACAGATACGCAGTATTTT	CASSPWTGGTDTQYF
TRBV10-3	-	14	TRBD1	TRBJ1-1	TGTGCCATCAGTGAGTTGACAGGGGCGACTGAAGCTTTCTTT	CAISELTGATEAFF
TRBV5-1	-	14	-	TRBJ1-1	TGCGCCAGCAGCTTGGTACAGGGGAACACTGAAGCTTTCTTT	CASSLVQGNTEAFF
TRBV29-1	-	13	TRBD1	TRBJ2-7	TGCAGCGTTGAAGGGACAGGGAGAAGGGGGCAGTACTTC	CSVEGTGRRGQYF
TRBV19	-	14	TRBD1	TRBJ1-1	TGTGCCAGTAGTCATGGACAGGGTGGCACTGAAGCTTTCTTT	CASSHGQGGTEAFF
TRBV18	-	15	TRBD1	TRBJ1-4	TGTGCCAGCACCGCAGCCCCGACAGGGCGAGGGTTGCTGTTTTTT	CASTAAPTGRGLLFF
TRBV11-3	-	17	TRBD1	TRBJ2-7	TGTGCCAGCAGCCAGGGAAGCGGGACAGGGGTGTCCTACGAGCAGTACTTC	CASSQGSGTGVSYEQYF
TRBV28	-	13	-	TRBJ2-5	TGTGCCAGCAGGTGGGGCGGCCAAGAGACCCAGTACTTC	CASRWGGQETQYF
TRBV18	-	15	TRBD2	TRBJ2-7	TGTGCCAGCTCACGACTAGCGGGGGGGCCTTACGAGCAGTACTTC	CASSRLAGGPYEQYF
TRBV12-3/TRBV12-4	once	13	-	TRBJ2-1	TGTGCCAGCAGTTTAATACGGAGCAATGAGCAGTTCTTC	CASSLIRSNEQFF
TRBV10-3	-	13	TRBD2	TRBJ2-7	TGTGCCATCGAACGAGCGGGGTTAGGAGAGCAGTACTTC	CAIERAGLGEQYF
TRBV19	once	16	TRBD1	TRBJ2-2	TGTGCCAGTAGGACGTCCGGGACAGGGCTAACCGGGGAGCTGTTTTTT	CASRTSGTGLTGELFF
TRBV4-3	-	17	TRBD2	TRBJ2-1	TGCGCCAGCAGCCAAGGCTGGTACGGGGGGATCTACAATGAGCAGTTCTTC	CASSQGWYGGIYNEQFF
TRBV18	-	16	-	TRBJ2-7	TGTGCCAGCTCACCACAAGGACAGGGAGGGAACTACGAGCAGTACTTC	CASSPQGQGGNYEQYF
TRBV5-5	-	11	-	TRBJ2-1	TGTGCCAGCACCAATTACAATGAGCAGTTCTTC	CASTNYNEQFF
TRBV4-2	once	13	-	TRBJ1-6	TGTGCCAGCAGCCAAGATATCCTCTCAGCCCTCCACTTT	CASSQDILSALHF
TRBV5-1	-	16	-	TRBJ2-7	TGCGCCAGCAGCTTGGTTGCTGGTGTCGGGGGGCACGAGCAGTACTTC	CASSLVAGVGGHEQYF
TRBV7-2	-	15	-	TRBJ1-4	TGTGCCAGCAGCCCCGGGGGAGCAACTAATGAAAAACTGTTTTTT	CASSPGGATNEKLFF
TRBV12-3/TRBV12-4	-	13	TRBD2	TRBJ2-5	TGTGCCAGCAGCCTAGCGGGAAGGGAGACCCAGTACTTC	CASSLAGRETQYF
TRBV4-2	-	14	-	TRBJ1-5	TGTGCCAGCAGCCCGGAGGCTGGCAATCAGCCCCAGCATTTT	CASSPEAGNQPQHF
TRBV6-1	-	16	TRBD1	TRBJ1-2	TGTGCCAGCAGTGAAAGGGGGGACAGGGGGAACTATGGCTACACCTTC	CASSERGDRGNYGYTF
TRBV5-1	-	15	-	TRBJ1-2	TGCGCCAGCAACACGTCCCCCGGGACAACCTATGGCTACACCTTC	CASNTSPGTTYGYTF
TRBV5-1	-	14	-	TRBJ2-7	TGCGCCAGCAGCCCCAGGAGGGGCACCTACGAGCAGTACTTC	CASSPRRGTYEQYF
TRBV4-1	-	16	TRBD1	TRBJ1-5	TGCGCCAGCAGCCAGACCCGACAGGGTAGCAATCAGCCCCAGCATTTT	CASSQTRQGSNQPQHF
TRBV29-1	-	11	-	TRBJ1-3	TGCAGCGTGAGGGGGGGAAACACCATATATTTT	CSVRGGNTIYF
TRBV2	-	15	TRBD1	TRBJ1-6	TGTGCCAGCAGCGCTTCGACAGGGTTGTTTTCACCCCTCCACTTT	CASSASTGLFSPLHF
TRBV3-1/TRBV3-2	once	15	TRBD1	TRBJ2-7	TGTGCCAGCAGCCAAGGGACAGGGGGATTGCACGAGCAGTACTTC	CASSQGTGGLHEQYF
TRBV19	-	15	TRBD1	TRBJ2-5	TGTGCCAGTAGTACCGGGACAGGGTTTGGAGAGACCCAGTACTTC	CASSTGTGFGETQYF
TRBV3-1/TRBV3-2	-	15	TRBD2	TRBJ2-7	TGTGCCAGCAGCTTGACTAGCCCTAGCTCCTACGAGCAGTACTTC	CASSLTSPSSYEQYF
TRBV24-1	once	12	-	TRBJ1-2	TGTGCCACCAGTGACCAGGTCTATGGCTACACCTTC	CATSDQVYGYTF
TRBV9	-	15	TRBD1	TRBJ1-2	TGTGCCAGCAGCGTATGGGACAGGGTTAACTATGGCTACACCTTC	CASSVWDRVNYGYTF
TRBV28	-	14	-	TRBJ1-5	TGTGCCAGCAGTAAACGACTGAGCAATCAGCCCCAGCATTTT	CASSKRLSNQPQHF
TRBV6-2/TRBV6-3	-	19	TRBD2	TRBJ2-2	TGTGCCAGCAGTTCTATCCGACTAGCGGGGGCTCGGGGCACCGGGGAGCTGTTTTTT	CASSSIRLAGARGTGELFF
TRBV7-2	-	16	TRBD2	TRBJ2-1	TGTGCCAGCAGCTTGAGACAAGGACTAGCTCCCAATGAGCAGTTCTTC	CASSLRQGLAPNEQFF
TRBV15	-	15	-	TRBJ1-1	TGTGCCACCAGCAGAAATACCGGGATATACTCTGAAGCTTTCTTT	CATSRNTGIYSEAFF
TRBV3-1/TRBV3-2	once	14	TRBD1	TRBJ1-6	TGTGCCAGCTCAGGGACAGGGCTAAATTCACCCCTCCACTTT	CASSGTGLNSPLHF
TRBV19	-	16	TRBD1	TRBJ2-3	TGTGCCAGTAGTCATACAACAGGGGGCTGGGGAGATACGCAGTATTTT	CASSHTTGGWGDTQYF
TRBV28	-	16	-	TRBJ2-2	TGTGCCAGCAGTTTCTGGGGCGGTACAAGAACCGGGGAGCTGTTTTTT	CASSFWGGTRTGELFF
TRBV2	-	16	TRBD2	TRBJ2-7	TGTGCCAGCAGTGCTCCGACTAGCGGGGGGGATTACGAGCAGTACTTC	CASSAPTSGGDYEQYF